The 31 T cell receptor beta chains below all came from one sample that was sequenced in a study of blood T cell repertoires in COVID-19. Sequenced by immunoSEQ multiplex PCR; TCRdb stores in-frame clones only, minus some. The profile shows about 160,000 clones, 82% of them singletons. Material: peripheral blood. These TCRs come from a woman aged 40 to 50 with COVID-19, enrolled during active disease.

V usage is TRBV10-1 and J usage is TRBJ2-6; weak D call: TRBD2 (6 bases). The CDR3 covers 10 residues. Trimming stripped 7 bases from V and 13 bases from J, with 8 bases between. The germline V gene encodes CDR1 WNHNN and CDR2 SYGVQD (reference sequence). As DNA, the CDR3 is TGCGCCAGCACGGAGGGAGTCCTGACTTTC. This sequence encodes CASTEGVLTF.

In this sample, this clone turned up once. The chain combines TRBV5-1 with TRBJ2-2; maybe TRBD2 (6 bases). CDR1 and CDR2 (germline): SGHRS, YFSETQ. The CDR3 is made up of 14 amino acids. Trimming took off 4 bases at V and 8 bases at J, with 15 bases between the two ends. CDR3 loop: CASSAWAGSGELFF. The CDR3 DNA reads as TGCGCCAGCAGCGCCTGGGCGGGGTCAGGGGAGCTGTTTTTT.

The gene calls are TRBV19 and TRBJ2-1; D possibly corresponds to TRBD1 (6 bases). Germline V gene sequence: CDR1 LNHDA, CDR2 SQIVND (reference sequence). V dropped 3 bases and J dropped 5 bases, with 17 bases sitting between them. The CDR3 sequence is 16 residues long. The DNA of the CDR3 is TGTGCCAGTAGTATCTCTTTTGGGACATTCCACAATGAGCAGTTCTTC. Its translation: CASSISFGTFHNEQFF.

A few counts support this clone. The chain joins TRBV27 to TRBJ2-7; 11 nucleotides line up with TRBD2. J lost 3 bases, V lost 7 bases, and 14 bases had no gene match. The CDR3 spans 17 residues. Germline CDR1 and CDR2: MNHEY and SMNVEV (reference sequence). The CDR3 nucleotides read TGTGCCAGCATTAGATTTAGCGGGAGGGCCGATAACTACGAGCAGTACTTC. Amino acid sequence: CASIRFSGRADNYEQYF.

The chain joins TRBV6-5 to TRBJ1-1, with TRBD1 matching over 7 bases. The germline V gene encodes CDR1 MNHEY and CDR2 SVGAGI. Trimming cost V 9 bases and J 4 bases; bases outside gene matches: 2. This CDR3 is built from 11 residues. Here the CDR3 reads CASDRVTEAFF. CDR3 nucleotide sequence: TGTGCCAGTGACAGGGTCACTGAAGCTTTCTTT.

The CDR3 protein is CASSTPLLPEQFF. In nucleotides, the CDR3 is TGTGCCAGCAGCACCCCGTTGCTACCTGAGCAGTTCTTC. V usage is TRBV11-3 and J usage is TRBJ2-1; no definite D call. V lost 5 bases and J lost 9, with 14 bases in between. This CDR3 has 13 amino acids. Germline CDR1 and CDR2: SGHNT and YENEEA.

In its sample, this clone was seen once. The CDR3 loop is CASSLGGTLNTEAFF. The CDR3, as DNA: TGTGCCAGCAGCTTAGGGGGGACTCTAAACACTGAAGCTTTCTTT. The chain links TRBV7-9 to TRBJ1-1; maybe TRBD1 (5 bases). The ends were cut back, 1 base at V and 2 bases at J, with 11 bases in the middle. Germline lookup yields CDR1 SEHNR and CDR2 FQNEAQ (reference sequence). This CDR3 is 15 amino acids long.

CDR3 DNA sequence: TGTGCCAGCAGTTTCCCCCTAAAGGGAGGGAATACCTTAAGCTCCTACGAGCAGTACTTC. Its protein product is CASSFPLKGGNTLSSYEQYF. The chain recombines TRBV28 with TRBJ2-7, with 7 bases identical to TRBD2. The V gene's germline CDR1 is MDHEN and CDR2 SYDVKM. J was trimmed by 0 bases and V by 3 bases; bases with no gene match: 20. The CDR3 spans 20 residues. Full variable domain (rest looked up from reference TRBV28 and TRBJ2-7): DVKVTQSSRYLVKRTGEKVFLECVQDMDHENMFWYRQDPGLGLRLIYFSYDVKMKEKGDIPEGYSVSREKKERFSLILESASTNQTSMYLCASSFPLKGGNTLSSYEQYFGPGTRLTVT.

This clone was found once. CDR3 DNA sequence: TGTGCCAGCAGAAGACTAGCGGGAGGGCCCCTCTCCTACAATGAGCAGTTCTTC. Its translation: CASRRLAGGPLSYNEQFF. The chain joins TRBV13 to TRBJ2-1; TRBD2 matches 14 bases. Germline V gives CDR1 PRHDT, CDR2 FYEKMQ (reference sequence). The trim removed 6 bases at V and 0 bases at J, leaving 7 bases unmatched. This CDR3 comprises 18 residues.

V gene TRBV6-6 combines with J gene TRBJ1-2; weak D call: TRBD1 (5 bases). Germline V gives CDR1 MNHNY, CDR2 SVGAGI (reference sequence). CDR3 size: 14 residues. Trimming removed 11 bases at V and 4 bases at J, with 20 bases between. The CDR3 DNA sequence: TGTGCCTGCATTACTATGGGACTCAGCTATGGCTACACCTTC. Protein: CACITMGLSYGYTF.

The table lists this clone with a count of one. This chain connects TRBV7-6 to TRBJ1-2, with 10 bases that match TRBD1. This CDR3 has 15 residues. CDR1 is SGHVS, CDR2 FNYEAQ, per germline. V gave up 4 bases and J gave up 3 bases; unmatched junction bases: 5. CDR3 protein: CASSSGTGEYYGYTF. CDR3 in DNA: TGTGCCAGCAGCTCCGGGACAGGGGAGTACTATGGCTACACCTTC.

The rearrangement joins TRBV18 to TRBJ2-3, with D possibly TRBD1 on 6 matching bases. The CDR3 extends over 14 amino acids. Germline lookup yields CDR1 KGHSH and CDR2 LQKENI. V gave up 4 bases and J gave up 2 bases, with 10 bases separating them. The CDR3 bases are TGTGCCAGCTCACGCACAGGGTTCACAGATACGCAGTATTTT. Protein product: CASSRTGFTDTQYF.

The V gene is TRBV5-1, the J gene TRBJ2-7; D possibly corresponds to TRBD1 (5 bases). The V gene lost 1 base and the J gene lost 7 bases, with 18 bases spanning the gap. Germline V gene sequence: CDR1 SGHRS, CDR2 YFSETQ. The CDR3 spans 15 residues. This CDR3 reads CASSLRTPPTGEQYF. Here the CDR3 DNA reads TGCGCCAGCAGCTTGCGGACACCCCCAACTGGGGAGCAGTACTTC. Filled out from reference TRBV5-1 and TRBJ2-7, the complete variable domain reads KAGVTQTPRYLIKTRGQQVTLSCSPISGHRSVSWYQQTPGQGLQFLFEYFSETQRNKGNFPGRFSGRQFSNSRSEMNVSTLELGDSALYLCASSLRTPPTGEQYFGPGTRLTVT.

This clone was seen only a few times. V and J are TRBV18 and TRBJ2-5; 7 bases map to TRBD1. CDR1 and CDR2 from the germline V gene are KGHSH and LQKENI. The CDR3 totals 12 residues. Germline trimming cut 5 bases from V and 5 bases from J; bases unmatched to any gene: 2. The CDR3 DNA sequence: TGTGCCAGCTCAAAACAGGGGGAGACCCAGTACTTC. Its translation is CASSKQGETQYF.

This chain connects TRBV10-3 to TRBJ2-7, with unresolved D. Trimming cost V 7 bases and J 2 bases, with 12 bases left between them. Germline loops: CDR1 ENHRY, CDR2 SYGVKD. The CDR3 loop spans 13 amino acids. CDR3 nucleotides: TGTGCCATCACTCAGTCCGGTCCCTACGAGCAGTACTTC. Its translation: CAITQSGPYEQYF.

V and J are TRBV11-2 and TRBJ2-5; 7 nucleotides agree with TRBD2. Germline values: CDR1 SGHAT, CDR2 FQNNGV. The CDR3 is 16 residues long. Trimming cost V 0 bases and J 4 bases; bases outside gene matches: 8. The CDR3 sequence is CASSLDWEGRGETQYF. For the CDR3, the DNA is TGTGCCAGCAGCTTAGATTGGGAGGGGAGGGGAGAGACCCAGTACTTC.

This clone occurred many times. The chain carries TRBV9 and TRBJ1-6; 10 nucleotides agree with TRBD1. The CDR3 spans 17 residues. Trimming removed 0 bases from V and 7 bases from J; junction bases left unmatched: 7. Germline-derived CDR1 and CDR2 are SGDLS and YYNGEE. The CDR3 region has the DNA TGTGCCAGCAGCGTAGGCCCGGGACAGGGGATCAATTCACCCCTCCACTTT. Its protein product is CASSVGPGQGINSPLHF.

V is TRBV3-1 (or the pseudogene TRBV3-2) and J is TRBJ2-7; TRBD2 aligns across 10 bases. The germline CDR1 and CDR2 sequences are LGHDT and YNNKEL (reference sequence). CDR3 length: 15 amino acids. Unmatched junction bases numbered 4, after V lost 2 bases and J lost 3 bases. The CDR3 protein is CASSQFASGSYEQYF. Here the CDR3 DNA reads TGTGCCAGCAGCCAATTTGCTAGCGGGAGCTACGAGCAGTACTTC.

The chain links TRBV2 to TRBJ1-1; tentatively, D is TRBD1 (5 bases). The V end lost 4 bases, the J end lost 3 bases, and 12 bases lay between the germline ends. Germline CDR1 reads SNHLY; CDR2 reads FYNNEI. There are 14 residues in the CDR3. The CDR3 loop reads CASSGWGEYTEAFF. CDR3 in DNA: TGTGCCAGCAGTGGGTGGGGGGAGTACACTGAAGCTTTCTTT.

V usage is TRBV4-2 and J usage is TRBJ2-5; D may be TRBD1 (6 bases). V shed 4 bases and J shed 1 base, with 10 bases lying between them. The germline V gene encodes CDR1 LGHNA and CDR2 YNFKEQ. The length of the CDR3 is 14 residues. CDR3 in DNA: TGTGCCAGCAGCCTTAGCAGGGGCCAAGAGACCCAGTACTTC. Amino acid sequence: CASSLSRGQETQYF.

The J gene is TRBJ1-6, the V gene TRBV16, with 9 bases lining up with TRBD1. The V segment lost 2 bases and the J segment 9 bases; nucleotides outside the gene matches: 5. CDR1 is KGHSY and CDR2 is FQNENV in the germline V gene. The CDR3 sequence is 15 residues long. CDR3 amino acids: CASSQRQGDSSPLHF. CDR3 nucleotides: TGTGCCAGCAGCCAACGACAGGGGGATAGTTCACCCCTCCACTTT.

The V and J genes are TRBV14 and TRBJ2-5; weak D call: TRBD1 (5 bases). Deletions cut 1 base from V and 9 bases from J, with 12 bases between. This CDR3 contains 13 residues. Germline values: CDR1 SGHDN, CDR2 FVKESK. The DNA for the CDR3 is TGTGCCAGCAGCCAAGTGACGGTAGGGGCCCAGTACTTC. Translation gives CASSQVTVGAQYF.

This chain connects TRBV3-1 (or the pseudogene TRBV3-2) to TRBJ2-5; 9 bases align to TRBD2. Germline V gives CDR1 LGHDT, CDR2 YNNKEL (reference sequence). V was clipped by 4 bases and J by 2 bases; unmatched bases: 2. This CDR3 region has 14 residues. In nucleotides, the CDR3 is TGTGCCAGCAGCCGGCTAGCGGGACAAGAGACCCAGTACTTC. This gives the protein CASSRLAGQETQYF.

The J gene is TRBJ1-3, the V gene TRBV25-1, with 7 bases identical to TRBD1. This CDR3 is built from 17 residues. V gave up 4 bases and J gave up 1 base; unmatched junction bases: 10. Germline CDR1 reads MGHDK; CDR2 reads SYGVNS. Here the CDR3 reads CASSGYTGDGSGNTIYF. The CDR3 nucleotides read TGTGCCAGCAGTGGATATACAGGGGACGGATCTGGAAACACCATATATTTT.

This clone was counted between two and nine times. Here the CDR3 DNA reads TGCGCCAGCAGTGAAGGCAGGGGGAATTCACCCCTCCACTTT. It specifies CASSEGRGNSPLHF. J is TRBJ1-6 and V is TRBV10-1, with 7 positions matching TRBD1. CDR3 length: 14 amino acids. Trimming took 3 bases from V and 7 from J; bases not matched to a gene: 3. Germline-derived CDR1 and CDR2 are WNHNN and SYGVQD (reference sequence).

The chain links TRBV7-3 to TRBJ2-1; TRBD2 aligns across 7 bases. V trimming: 4 bases; J trimming: 8 bases; junction bases outside the gene matches: 11. CDR3 length equals 15 residues. Germline V gives CDR1 SGHTA, CDR2 FQGTGA. The CDR3 reads CASSSRNSGRDEQFF. The CDR3 coding sequence is TGTGCCAGCAGCTCCCGTAACTCAGGGAGGGATGAGCAGTTCTTC. Using reference TRBV7-3 and TRBJ2-1 for the parts outside the CDR3, the full variable domain is GAGVSQTPSNKVTEKGKYVELRCDPISGHTALYWYRQSLGQGPEFLIYFQGTGAADDSGLPNDRFFAVRPEGSVSTLKIQRTERGDSAVYLCASSSRNSGRDEQFFGPGTRLTVL.

V and J are TRBV10-3 and TRBJ1-1; TRBD1 aligns across 11 bases. Trimming removed 9 bases from V and 5 bases from J; junction bases left unmatched: 11. The length of the CDR3 is 15 residues. Germline lookup yields CDR1 ENHRY and CDR2 SYGVKD. The chain's CDR3 is CAIRTGGARETEAFF. In DNA, the CDR3 is TGTGCCATTAGGACAGGGGGCGCGAGGGAGACTGAAGCTTTCTTT.

The rearrangement uses TRBV7-9 and TRBJ1-2, with 11 bases that match TRBD1. Losses at the gene ends were 4 bases for V and 7 bases for J; bases not matched to a gene: 8. CDR3 length equals 15 residues. The germline gives CDR1 SEHNR, CDR2 FQNEAQ (reference sequence). CDR3 nucleotides: TGTGCCAGCAGCTCGACGGACAGGGGGCTAAGTGGCTACACCTTC. Residues: CASSSTDRGLSGYTF.

The chain links TRBV10-1 to TRBJ1-2; D not certain. The CDR3 is made up of 13 amino acids. Trimming removed 3 bases from V and 2 bases from J, with 7 bases in between. The germline gives CDR1 WNHNN, CDR2 SYGVQD (reference sequence). CDR3 protein: CASSDGVNYGYTF. CDR3 in DNA: TGCGCCAGCAGTGACGGAGTGAACTATGGCTACACCTTC.

The J gene is TRBJ2-1, the V gene TRBV28; TRBD2 matches at 9 bases. Trimming cost V 6 bases and J 0 bases; bases outside gene matches: 9. CDR3 length: 17 residues. Germline V CDR1 and CDR2: MDHEN, SYDVKM. Here the CDR3 DNA reads TGTGCCAGCAGGGGGATTAGCGGGGGTAGCTCCTACAATGAGCAGTTCTTC. It codes for CASRGISGGSSYNEQFF.

A few counts support this clone. The chain links TRBV4-1 to TRBJ2-3, with D possibly being TRBD2 (6 bases). This CDR3 spans 17 amino acids. V was shortened by 0 bases and J by 4 bases, with 17 bases between the two germline ends. The germline CDR1 and CDR2 sequences are MGHRA and YSYEKL. The CDR3, as DNA: TGCGCCAGCAGCCAAGATGTGTTGCGGTCTAGCGCAGATACGCAGTATTTT. This gives the protein CASSQDVLRSSADTQYF.